This TCR beta chain stems from a study of shared clonotypes between healthy human individuals. TCRdb keeps only in-frame clones here, not all; method: immunoSEQ multiplex PCR. This table holds 2 million to 3 million clones, roughly 93% found once. Sample: naive CD4+ T cells from PBMCs. As for subset: CD45RA+ positively selected. The TCR originated in a man aged 18 to 30 in good health. Some clones in this sample may be carry-over from other donors' samples.

The CDR3 DNA is TGTGCCAGCAGCTTATCCGACAGGGGCTACGAGCAGTACTTC. Its protein product is CASSLSDRGYEQYF. The V call is TRBV7-2, the J call TRBJ2-7, with 8 bases aligning to TRBD1. The CDR3 loop spans 14 amino acids. Germline trimming cut 2 bases from V and 3 bases from J; bases unmatched to any gene: 3. Germline CDR1 SGHTA, CDR2 FQGNSA.